One sample yielded the 26 T cell receptor beta chains listed below, sequenced in a study of graft-versus-host responses after intestinal transplantation. Libraries were prepared by immunoSEQ multiplex PCR; TCRdb keeps only in-frame clonotypes and omits some of them. The top ten clones hold around 0.19% of a sample with tens of thousands of clones, about 94% of them seen once. Antigens of these TCRs are unknown. Sequences were derived from unstimulated CD4+ T cells sorted from spleen or lymph node cells, sampled before transplant. The origin of the receptors is a human donor who was the organ donor for an intestinal transplant.

This sequence joins TRBV6-1 and TRBJ1-2; D remains unclear. The CDR3 runs 13 residues. CDR1 is MNHNS and CDR2 is SASEGT in the germline V gene. Trimming stripped 8 bases from V and 7 bases from J, with 17 bases between. CDR3 amino acids: CASSRETRSGYTF. The CDR3 coding sequence is TGTGCCAGCTCGAGGGAGACACGGTCTGGCTACACCTTC.

The chain links TRBV18 to TRBJ1-2; D is possibly TRBD1 (5 bases). The germline V and J ends were trimmed by 3 bases and 3 bases, with 11 bases remaining between them. Germline V gene sequence: CDR1 KGHSH, CDR2 LQKENI. The CDR3 has 14 amino acids. CDR3 bases: TGTGCCAGCTCACCTACTACAGGTGACTATGGCTACACCTTC. Translating it yields CASSPTTGDYGYTF.

The chain links TRBV2 to TRBJ2-1; 11 nucleotides match TRBD1. V lost 5 bases to trimming and J lost 4 bases; unmatched junction nucleotides: 4. CDR3 length equals 15 residues. Germline assignment: CDR1 SNHLY and CDR2 FYNNEI. The CDR3 loop reads CASSMDRGLYNEQFF. CDR3 coding DNA: TGTGCCAGCAGTATGGACAGGGGGCTTTACAATGAGCAGTTCTTC.

This CDR3 reads CASSLVVAGGSSYEQYF. CDR3 DNA sequence: TGCGCCAGCAGCTTGGTAGTAGCGGGGGGAAGCTCCTACGAGCAGTACTTC. The V and J genes are TRBV5-1 and TRBJ2-7; 10 bases are a match to TRBD2. CDR1 is SGHRS, CDR2 YFSETQ, per germline. V was clipped by 0 bases and J by 0 bases; unmatched bases: 6. This CDR3 is 17 amino acids long.

This chain uses TRBV6-6 with TRBJ2-4; D remains unclear. Germline V gene sequence: CDR1 MNHNY, CDR2 SVGAGI (reference sequence). Trimming shortened V by 2 bases and J by 6 bases, and 17 bases separated the two germline ends. This CDR3 comprises 16 residues. The CDR3 sequence: CASSYPGDTVVNIQYF. DNA of the CDR3: TGTGCCAGCAGTTACCCCGGCGACACGGTGGTAAACATTCAGTACTTC.

This clone turned up a few times. The V call is TRBV27, the J call TRBJ1-1; D is unclear. With 4 bases removed from V and 0 bases from J, the gap between germline ends came to 9 bases. Germline CDR1 MNHEY, CDR2 SMNVEV (reference sequence). The CDR3 runs to 14 residues. CDR3 protein: CASSSGRLNTEAFF. CDR3 bases: TGTGCCAGCAGTTCTGGACGGCTGAACACTGAAGCTTTCTTT.

This clone was observed a single time. This sequence joins TRBV10-3 and TRBJ2-2; D assignment may be TRBD1 or TRBD2 (5 bases each). The germline V gene has CDR1 ENHRY and CDR2 SYGVKD. The V gene lost 2 bases and the J gene lost 7 bases, with 14 bases spanning the gap. The CDR3 length is 15 residues. This CDR3 reads CAISEVYRGVGELFF. CDR3 DNA: TGTGCCATCAGTGAGGTCTACAGAGGGGTCGGGGAGCTGTTTTTT.

This sequence joins TRBV7-2 and TRBJ2-1, with D unresolved. The V gene lost 2 bases and the J gene lost 9 bases, with 11 bases spanning the gap. Germline loops: CDR1 SGHTA, CDR2 FQGNSA. The CDR3 loop spans 13 amino acids. CDR3 sequence: CASSLLPVFEQFF. The CDR3 DNA is TGTGCCAGCAGCTTACTGCCCGTTTTTGAGCAGTTCTTC.

This clone was recorded once. This chain connects TRBV7-9 to TRBJ1-3; D call uncertain. Germline V gene sequence: CDR1 SEHNR, CDR2 FQNEAQ (reference sequence). The CDR3 runs to 16 residues. The V and J ends lost 6 bases and 0 bases respectively, with 15 bases between them. The CDR3 spells CASRSIGDISGNTIYF. In nucleotides, the CDR3 is TGTGCCAGCAGAAGTATAGGAGACATCTCTGGAAACACCATATATTTT.

The J gene is TRBJ1-5, the V gene TRBV18, with D possibly TRBD1 on 6 matching bases. V was trimmed by 6 bases and J by 7 bases, leaving 19 bases between them. This CDR3 region has 15 residues. Germline V lookup: CDR1 KGHSH, CDR2 LQKENI. In nucleotides, the CDR3 is TGTGCCAGCTCCATACAGGGCCTAATCTTCCAGCCCCAGCATTTT. This translates into CASSIQGLIFQPQHF.

This clone has just one count. V is TRBV4-2 and J is TRBJ1-2; no clear D. V was shortened by 2 bases and J by 4 bases, with 17 bases between the two germline ends. Looked up from germline, CDR1 is LGHNA and CDR2 is YNFKEQ. The CDR3 extends over 16 amino acids. The CDR3 loop is CASSQPRQESGYGYTF. The CDR3 DNA reads as TGTGCCAGCAGCCAACCCCGACAAGAAAGCGGCTATGGCTACACCTTC.

V and J are TRBV19 and TRBJ2-3; a weak D match, TRBD2 (5 bases). Germline CDR1 reads LNHDA; CDR2 reads SQIVND (reference sequence). Trimming left V 3 bases short and J 5 bases short, with 12 bases between. This CDR3 region has 14 residues. CDR3: CASSISTEGDTQYF. CDR3 in DNA: TGTGCCAGTAGTATTTCGACTGAGGGAGATACGCAGTATTTT. Combining the CDR3 with reference TRBV19 and TRBJ2-3 gives the whole variable domain DGGITQSPKYLFRKEGQNVTLSCEQNLNHDAMYWYRQDPGQGLRLIYYSQIVNDFQKGDIAEGYSVSREKKESFPLTVTSAQKNPTAFYLCASSISTEGDTQYFGPGTRLTVL.

J is TRBJ2-5 and V is TRBV28; 11 bases fit TRBD1. V was clipped by 6 bases and J by 5 bases; unmatched bases: 11. This CDR3 has 16 residues. Germline assignment: CDR1 MDHEN and CDR2 SYDVKM. The CDR3 coding sequence is TGTGCCAGCAGCCCACCCGGGACAGGGGGGCGGGAGACCCAGTACTTC. Translation: CASSPPGTGGRETQYF.

This clone has just one count. DNA of the CDR3: TGTGCCAGCAGCTTAGTCGGCACGGCCTTCACAGATACGCAGTATTTT. Its protein product is CASSLVGTAFTDTQYF. The gene calls are TRBV7-2 and TRBJ2-3; D is uncertain. This CDR3 comprises 16 residues. The germline V gene has CDR1 SGHTA and CDR2 FQGNSA. The V gene lost 1 base and the J gene lost 2 bases, with 13 bases spanning the gap. The variable domain in full, completed from reference TRBV7-2 and TRBJ2-3, reads GAGVSQSPSNKVTEKGKDVELRCDPISGHTALYWYRQSLGQGLEFLIYFQGNSAPDKSGLPSDRFSAERTGGSVSTLTIQRTQQEDSAVYLCASSLVGTAFTDTQYFGPGTRLTVL.

V gene TRBV4-1 combines with J gene TRBJ1-5; possible D gene TRBD1, 5 bases. The CDR3 is 17 amino acids. V was pared by 0 bases and J by 4 bases, with 16 bases between. The germline CDR1 and CDR2 sequences are MGHRA and YSYEKL. The CDR3 region is CASSQEPTAGGNQPQHF. For the CDR3, the DNA is TGCGCCAGCAGCCAAGAACCCACCGCGGGGGGGAATCAGCCCCAGCATTTT.

The V gene is TRBV20-1, the J gene TRBJ2-1; unclear D gene. The CDR3 is made up of 10 amino acids. With 7 bases removed from V and 6 bases from J, the gap between germline ends came to 7 bases. Germline CDR1 reads DFQATT; CDR2 reads SNEGSKA (reference sequence). CDR3 in amino acids: CSGLGNEQFF. The CDR3 nucleotides are TGCAGTGGGCTAGGCAATGAGCAGTTCTTC.

The chain links TRBV21-1 to TRBJ1-3; the table assigns TRBD1, which was not confirmed against the DNA. TRBV21-1 is a recognized pseudogene. The CDR3 is 15 residues long. This CDR3 is CASSKGAGTGNTIYF. For the CDR3, the DNA is TGTGCCAGCAGCAAAGGGGCAGGCACTGGAAACACCATATATTTT.

This chain joins TRBV7-9 and TRBJ2-5, with 8 bases that match TRBD1. V shed 8 bases and J 5 bases; nucleotides not matched to a gene: 10. Germline assignment: CDR1 SEHNR and CDR2 FQNEAQ (reference sequence). The CDR3 has 14 amino acids. The CDR3 is CASLWTGQEETQYF. The DNA of the CDR3 is TGTGCCAGCTTATGGACGGGACAGGAGGAGACCCAGTACTTC.

The chain carries TRBV4-3 and TRBJ1-6, with D tentatively TRBD1 (6 bases). This CDR3 has 17 amino acids. V lost 1 base and J 6 bases, leaving 16 bases between the germline ends. The germline gives CDR1 LGHNA, CDR2 YSLEER. CDR3 in DNA: TGCGCCAGCAGCCAAGGTGATTTGCGGACAGCTAATTCACCCCTCCACTTT. It encodes CASSQGDLRTANSPLHF.

The chain recombines TRBV6-6 with TRBJ2-7; 7 nucleotides line up with TRBD1. The germline V gene encodes CDR1 MNHNY and CDR2 SVGAGI (reference sequence). V lost 2 bases, J lost 0 bases, and 4 bases stayed unmatched. This CDR3 contains 15 residues. The CDR3 nucleotides read TGTGCCAGCAGTTACGCGACAGGGCGCTCCTACGAGCAGTACTTC. The encoded protein is CASSYATGRSYEQYF.

The chain combines TRBV7-9 with TRBJ1-1; 7 bases fit TRBD1. CDR1 and CDR2 (germline): SEHNR, FQNEAQ (reference sequence). The CDR3 has 15 amino acids. Germline trimming cut 5 bases from V and 3 bases from J; bases unmatched to any gene: 9. DNA of the CDR3: TGTGCCAGCAGCAGATGGACAGGCCCAGACACTGAAGCTTTCTTT. Its translation: CASSRWTGPDTEAFF.

This clone has a single count. The chain recombines TRBV7-3 with TRBJ2-4, with TRBD1 as a possible D gene (5 bases). This CDR3 is built from 11 residues. The germline V and J ends were trimmed by 3 bases and 10 bases, with 7 bases remaining between them. Germline V gives CDR1 SGHTA, CDR2 FQGTGA. In DNA, the CDR3 is TGTGCCAGCAGCTTTACAGGAATTCAGTACTTC. It is translated as CASSFTGIQYF. The variable domain in full, completed from reference TRBV7-3 and TRBJ2-4, reads GAGVSQTPSNKVTEKGKYVELRCDPISGHTALYWYRQSLGQGPEFLIYFQGTGAADDSGLPNDRFFAVRPEGSVSTLKIQRTERGDSAVYLCASSFTGIQYFGAGTRLSVL.

This chain uses TRBV5-1 with TRBJ2-5; 8 nucleotides align to TRBD2. Germline V gene sequence: CDR1 SGHRS, CDR2 YFSETQ. V gave up 4 bases and J gave up 1 base; unmatched junction bases: 9. This CDR3 spans 16 amino acids. The CDR3 DNA reads TGCGCCAGCAGCCCGCGGCGGGGGGCCTTCCAAGAGACCCAGTACTTC. As protein: CASSPRRGAFQETQYF.

The chain is built from TRBV6-1 and TRBJ1-6; the D is unclear. Trimming removed 5 bases from V and 1 base from J, with 9 bases in between. Germline V gene sequence: CDR1 MNHNS, CDR2 SASEGT. The CDR3 has 15 amino acids. The CDR3 region is CASSPAGSYNSPLHF. The CDR3 bases are TGTGCCAGCAGTCCTGCTGGATCCTATAATTCACCCCTCCACTTT.

The chain combines TRBV20-1 with TRBJ2-7; no firm D call. The length of the CDR3 is 10 residues. V lost 4 bases to trimming and J lost 3 bases, with 4 bases between them. Germline V gene sequence: CDR1 DFQATT, CDR2 SNEGSKA (reference sequence). CDR3 loop: CSATNYEQYF. CDR3 nucleotide sequence: TGCAGTGCTACCAACTACGAGCAGTACTTC.

The chain uses TRBV30 and TRBJ2-2; 7 positions agree with TRBD1. The V gene's germline CDR1 is GTSNPN and CDR2 SVGIG (reference sequence). Unmatched junction bases numbered 5, after V lost 3 bases and J lost 4 bases. The CDR3 runs 14 residues. CDR3 region: CAWRTGDTTGELFF. Written as DNA, the CDR3 is TGTGCCTGGAGAACAGGGGATACCACCGGGGAGCTGTTTTTT. The whole variable domain, remainder taken from reference TRBV30 and TRBJ2-2, is SQTIHQWPATLVQPVGSPLSLECTVEGTSNPNLYWYRQAAGRGLQLLFYSVGIGQISSEVPQNLSASRPQDRQFILSSKKLLLSDSGFYLCAWRTGDTTGELFFGEGSRLTVL.